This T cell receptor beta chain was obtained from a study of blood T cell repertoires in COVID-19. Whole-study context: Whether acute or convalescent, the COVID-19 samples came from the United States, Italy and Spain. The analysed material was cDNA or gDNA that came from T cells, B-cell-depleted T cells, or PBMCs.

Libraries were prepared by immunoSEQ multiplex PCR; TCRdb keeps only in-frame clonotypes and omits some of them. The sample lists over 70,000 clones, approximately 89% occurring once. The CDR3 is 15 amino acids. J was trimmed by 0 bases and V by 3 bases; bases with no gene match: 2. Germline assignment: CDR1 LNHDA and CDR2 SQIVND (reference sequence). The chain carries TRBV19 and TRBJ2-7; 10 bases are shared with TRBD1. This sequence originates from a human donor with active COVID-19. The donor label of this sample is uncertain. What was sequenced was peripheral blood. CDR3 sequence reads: CASSMGTGDSYEQYF. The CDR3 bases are TGTGCCAGTAGTATGGGGACAGGGGACTCCTACGAGCAGTACTTC.